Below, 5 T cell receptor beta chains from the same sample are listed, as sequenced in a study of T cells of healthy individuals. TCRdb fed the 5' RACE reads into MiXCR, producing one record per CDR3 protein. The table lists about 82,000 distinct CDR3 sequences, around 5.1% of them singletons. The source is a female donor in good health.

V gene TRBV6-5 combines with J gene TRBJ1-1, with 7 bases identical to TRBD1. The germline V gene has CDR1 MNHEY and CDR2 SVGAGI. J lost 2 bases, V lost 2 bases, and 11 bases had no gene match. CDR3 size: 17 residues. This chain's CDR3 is CASSYALLGTDNTEAFF. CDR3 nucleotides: TGTGCCAGCAGTTACGCACTCCTCGGGACAGACAACACTGAAGCTTTCTTT.

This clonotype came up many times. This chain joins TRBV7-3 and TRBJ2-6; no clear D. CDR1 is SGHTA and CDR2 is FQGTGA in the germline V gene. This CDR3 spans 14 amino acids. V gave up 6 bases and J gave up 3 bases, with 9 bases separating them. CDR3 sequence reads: CASRTTGGANVLTF. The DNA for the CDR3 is TGTGCCAGCAGGACCACGGGTGGGGCCAACGTCCTGACTTTC.

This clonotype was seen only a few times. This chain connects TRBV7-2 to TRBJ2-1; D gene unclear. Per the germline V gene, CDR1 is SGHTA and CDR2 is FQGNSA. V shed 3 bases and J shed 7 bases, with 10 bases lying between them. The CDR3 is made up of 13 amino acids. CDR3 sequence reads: CASSFSSENEQFF. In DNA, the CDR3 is TGTGCCAGCAGCTTCTCGAGTGAAAATGAGCAGTTCTTC.

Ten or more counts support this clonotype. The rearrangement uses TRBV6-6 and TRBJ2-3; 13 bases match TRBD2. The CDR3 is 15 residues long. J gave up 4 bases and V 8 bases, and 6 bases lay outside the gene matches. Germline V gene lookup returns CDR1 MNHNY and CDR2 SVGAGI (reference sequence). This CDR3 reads CASRTSGRSADTQYF. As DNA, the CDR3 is TGTGCCAGCCGGACTAGCGGGAGATCGGCAGATACGCAGTATTTT.

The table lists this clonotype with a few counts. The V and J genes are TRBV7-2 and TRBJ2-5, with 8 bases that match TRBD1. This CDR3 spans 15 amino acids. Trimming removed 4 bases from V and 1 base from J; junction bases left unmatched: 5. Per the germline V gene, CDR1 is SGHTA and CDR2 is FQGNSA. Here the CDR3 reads CASSSGQGPQETQYF. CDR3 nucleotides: TGTGCCAGCAGCTCTGGACAGGGACCCCAAGAGACCCAGTACTTC. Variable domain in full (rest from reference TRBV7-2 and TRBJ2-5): GAGVSQSPSNKVTEKGKDVELRCDPISGHTALYWYRQSLGQGLEFLIYFQGNSAPDKSGLPSDRFSAERTGGSVSTLTIQRTQQEDSAVYLCASSSGQGPQETQYFGPGTRLLVL.